These T cell receptor beta chains were read from a single sample in a study of cytomegalovirus exposure and HLA in healthy donors. The method was immunoSEQ multiplex PCR; TCRdb's version includes in-frame clones alone and lacks a portion of them. The sample includes 180,000 or so clones, around 86% of them seen just once. Material for sequencing was PBMCs. The source of these receptors is a young man in good health and CMV-seropositive. Each CDR3 is given with its conserved first and last residue. A D gene is named only where the DNA matches it firmly. Expanded clones get a size class; other rows say once, few or many, or leave the size out.

j_gene,d_gene,v_gene,abundance,len,CDR3nt,CDR3aa
TRBJ2-1,TRBD2,TRBV28,.,12,TGTGCCAGCGGGCGGGGGGATTTTGAGCAGTTCTTC,CASGRGDFEQFF
TRBJ2-7,.,TRBV9,.,13,TGTGCCAGCAGCCCCCCGGGACATCACGAGCAGTACTTC,CASSPPGHHEQYF
TRBJ2-1,.,TRBV2,once,16,TGTGCCAGCAGTCTACTCCTAGATCACGCCTACAATGAGCAGTTCTTC,CASSLLLDHAYNEQFF
TRBJ1-2,.,TRBV6-5,.,13,TGTGCCAGCAGTCAGACATTCGGCTATGGCTACACCTTC,CASSQTFGYGYTF
TRBJ2-3,.,TRBV15,.,16,TGTGCCACCAGCCTCTATCAGGGGATGAGCACAGATACGCAGTATTTT,CATSLYQGMSTDTQYF
TRBJ2-4,TRBD1,TRBV7-6,.,12,TGTGCCAGCAGCCAACAGGGGAGCATTCAGTACTTC,CASSQQGSIQYF
TRBJ1-3,.,TRBV19,.,16,TGTGCCAGTAGTGAGTCCACCCCGTCGGCTGGAAACACCATATATTTT,CASSESTPSAGNTIYF
TRBJ1-5,.,TRBV2,.,15,TGTGCCAGCAGCCTAGCGGGGGGGTCCCATCAGCCCCAGCATTTT,CASSLAGGSHQPQHF
TRBJ1-2,.,TRBV5-6,.,15,TGTGCCAGCAGCTTGGTTACAGTTATTCACTATGGCTACACCTTC,CASSLVTVIHYGYTF
TRBJ1-1,TRBD1,TRBV9,few,13,TGTGCCAGCAGCGTGGAACAGGGGGCTGAAGCTTTCTTT,CASSVEQGAEAFF
TRBJ2-7,.,TRBV18,few,13,TGTGCCAGCTCCTCGGACCAGGGGAACGAGCAGTACTTC,CASSSDQGNEQYF
TRBJ2-7,TRBD1,TRBV27,.,14,TGTGCCAGCAAGGCCCGGGACAGTCCCTACGAGCAGTACTTC,CASKARDSPYEQYF
TRBJ2-7,.,TRBV27,.,14,TGTGCCAGCAGTTTAGGACAGTCGTCCTACGAGCAGTACTTC,CASSLGQSSYEQYF
TRBJ2-5,TRBD2,TRBV7-3,.,15,TGTGCCAGCAGTCCCGGACTAGCGGGAGGGGAGACCCAGTACTTC,CASSPGLAGGETQYF
TRBJ2-3,.,TRBV28,.,15,TGTGCCAGCAGTTCCTCAGGGGATCCGGCAGATACGCAGTATTTT,CASSSSGDPADTQYF
TRBJ1-4,TRBD1,TRBV28,.,13,TGTGCCAGCAGCAGGGACAGGGCTGAAAAACTGTTTTTT,CASSRDRAEKLFF
TRBJ1-5,.,TRBV27,.,15,TGTGCCAGCAGTTTGGCTACCGGGGGCAATCAGCCCCAGCATTTT,CASSLATGGNQPQHF
TRBJ1-1,TRBD1,TRBV7-9,.,12,TGTGCCAGCAGCACCTGGACAGGGGCAGCTTTCTTT,CASSTWTGAAFF
TRBJ2-7,.,TRBV5-6,.,16,TGTGCCAGCAGCTTTTTCCTGGGGGGTTTATACTACGAGCAGTACTTC,CASSFFLGGLYYEQYF
TRBJ2-7,.,TRBV4-3,.,14,TGCGCCAGCAGCCAAGATGTGGGAGGCTACGAGCAGTACTTC,CASSQDVGGYEQYF
TRBJ1-2,.,TRBV28,.,15,TGTGCCAGCAGTTTATCCCCAGGGGATAACTATGGCTACACCTTC,CASSLSPGDNYGYTF
TRBJ2-1,.,TRBV4-2,few,15,TGTGCCAGCAGCCAAGATTCAACAGGTTCCGATGAGCAGTTCTTC,CASSQDSTGSDEQFF
TRBJ2-1,.,TRBV5-4,.,15,TGTGCCAGCAGCCCGGCGGGTGCGGGTAAGGTTGAGCAGTTCTTC,CASSPAGAGKVEQFF
TRBJ1-2,TRBD1,TRBV5-6,.,15,TGTGCCAGCAGCTTGGGGACAGGGGGGGCTATTGGCTACACCTTC,CASSLGTGGAIGYTF
TRBJ2-1,TRBD2,TRBV5-8,.,15,TGTGCCAGCAGCTTTAGCGGGGGGTCCTACAATGAGCAGTTCTTC,CASSFSGGSYNEQFF
TRBJ1-5,TRBD1,TRBV9,.,15,TGTGCCAGCAGCCCGACAGGGTCAGGTACCCAGGCCCAGCATTTT,CASSPTGSGTQAQHF
TRBJ2-2,.,TRBV6-4,.,15,TGTGCCAGCAGTGCTGCGGGTCTTGGGTCCGGGGAGCTGTTTTTT,CASSAAGLGSGELFF
TRBJ1-4,.,TRBV2,.,12,TGTGCCAGCAGTGGGGGCGCGGGGAAACTGTTTTTT,CASSGGAGKLFF
TRBJ2-2,.,TRBV10-3,.,15,TGTGCCATCAGTGACGCCGGAAAAGAGGCCGGGGAGCTGTTTTTT,CAISDAGKEAGELFF
TRBJ2-7,.,TRBV18,few,13,TGTGCCAGCTCGACTACAGGGTCCTACGAGCAGTACTTC,CASSTTGSYEQYF
TRBJ2-5,.,TRBV7-8,.,14,TGTGCCAGCAGCTTTTCGGGGAGACGGGGGACCCAGTACTTC,CASSFSGRRGTQYF
TRBJ1-1,.,TRBV2,.,12,TGTGCCAGCGACATACGGAACACTGAAGCTTTCTTT,CASDIRNTEAFF
TRBJ2-1,TRBD2,TRBV29-1,once,13,TGCAGCGGTTGGGGGGGGGAGGAGGATGAGCAGTTCTTC,CSGWGGEEDEQFF
TRBJ1-3,.,TRBV6-6,.,14,TGTGCCAGCAGTTACCAGGGCTCTGGAAACACCATATATTTT,CASSYQGSGNTIYF
TRBJ1-2,.,TRBV6-5,.,16,TGTGCCAGCAGTTACTCCGGGACATTTCCTAACTATGGCTACACCTTC,CASSYSGTFPNYGYTF
TRBJ1-4,.,TRBV27,.,13,TGTGCCAGCAGTCGCAGGGCCGAAGAAAAACTGTTTTTT,CASSRRAEEKLFF
TRBJ2-3,.,TRBV20-1,.,11,TGCAGTCAAGGGGTCGGAGATACGCAGTATTTT,CSQGVGDTQYF
TRBJ2-7,.,TRBV5-7,.,14,TGTGCCAGCCCCCAAAGAGGTAGTCACTACGAGCAGTACTTC,CASPQRGSHYEQYF
TRBJ1-4,TRBD1,TRBV6-6,.,15,TGTGCCAGCAGTCGACAGGGAGGATCTAATGAAAAACTGTTTTTT,CASSRQGGSNEKLFF
TRBJ2-7,.,TRBV14,.,13,TGTGCCAGCAGCCAAGGAGCCCTTAACGAGCAGTACTTC,CASSQGALNEQYF
TRBJ1-5,.,TRBV19,.,13,TGTGCCAGCCAGTCGGGGGGCACACAGCCCCAGCATTTT,CASQSGGTQPQHF
TRBJ2-7,.,TRBV5-6,.,14,TGTGCCAGCAGCTTGGGGGGCCTAAACTACGAGCAGTACTTC,CASSLGGLNYEQYF